This entry describes one TCR beta chain. The method was immunoSEQ multiplex PCR; TCRdb's version includes in-frame clones alone and lacks a portion of them. The sample lists approximately 240,000 clones; 75% to 90% were seen once. This sample is part of a study of blood T cell repertoires in COVID-19. On the study more broadly: Acute and convalescent COVID-19 specimens originated in the United States, Italy and Spain.

The CDR3 totals 13 residues. CDR1 is SGHAT and CDR2 is FQNNGV in the germline V gene. The V end was cut by 3 bases, the J end by 10 bases, with 10 bases between. Participants, roughly 18 to 90 years old, spanned around 26 US areas. Categorization into cohorts depended on clinical history that participants reported. Sequenced: PBMCs or T cells enriched from blood (not recorded which). The chain couples TRBV11-2 to TRBJ1-6; no reliable D call. The TCR was taken from a woman under 30 in a cohort exposed to, infected with or recovered from COVID-19 (not recorded which). The CDR3 DNA reads TGTGCCAGCAGCTTTTTCCTGGCATCACCCCTCCACTTT. Translation: CASSFFLASPLHF.